This TCR beta chain is drawn from a study of T cell responses to AZD1222 COVID-19 vaccine (dated by TCRdb to 2020 to 2023). Some background on the complete study: TCR sequencing was performed for approximately 240 trial participants, of whom around 200 were given two doses of AZD1222 and roughly 25 were given two doses of MenACWY control vaccine. Trial participants were enrolled into age subgroups of 18-55, 56-69 and 70-plus years, which contained roughly 140, 27 and 60 TCR-sequenced participants, respectively.

The CDR3 regions of human TCRbeta chains were analyzed by immunosequencing. Concerning the study's data processing: Repertoire TCRs were checked for matches against a reference library of SARS-CoV-2-specific TCRs that had been generated using the MIRA antigen-specificity platform. Breadth was defined as the fraction of unique TCRs that were SARS-CoV-2-associated. Depth was defined as the fraction of total T cells that were SARS-CoV-2-associated. Using the MIRA data, every spike-specific TCR was mapped to the spike region that the TCR reacted to and assigned to either a CD4 or a CD8 class. Log10-transformed breadth and depth values were compared by one-way ANOVA with Sidak's multiple comparisons tests. This immuneACCESS table, as held by TCRdb, lists in-frame sequences with V and J called but not all clones. Of the missing ones, under half trace to an unresolved V gene in checked studies; the others have no known cause. V and J calls and clone size are given by that table; D and trimming were obtained from the DNA. In all, the sample holds around 15,000 clones, and about 84% of those were seen once. The top ten constitute approximately 40% of the sample.

Broad study findings and their caveats: Participants were mostly white British, with more females than males. The authors suggested clonal diversity may have been underestimated. The 56-69-year group was small, and its depth increase did not reach significance, likely because of low power. A significant rise in spike-specific TCR breadth and depth was observed after two AZD1222 doses relative to day 0 and relative to MenACWY recipients. Because no samples from the day 14 peak response were available, repertoires could be characterized only after the peak T cell response. Only five or six AZD1222 recipients were SARS-CoV-2 seropositive at baseline, limiting conclusions about previously exposed vaccinees. Reportedly, almost half of the unique spike-specific TCRs recognized epitopes lying outside the regions that are mutated in the B.1.351 and B.1.1.7 variants. CD4 TCRs associated with the vaccine covered the entire spike protein, and the dominant responses were in regions 160-218 and 743-854.

About this clone itself: Which antigen it targets is not known. No base-level quality is on record; no much larger clone is a single base apart.

The sample's time point label, in plain terms: about 28 days (+/-7) after the second vaccine dose. AZD1222 recipients given second doses at about 4 weeks or at about 12 weeks were pooled, since spike-specific TCR depth and breadth were not found to differ between the two schedules. Samples from vaccinated people were obtained from the UK trials COV001 and COV002, which included a single-blind randomized controlled phase 2/3 trial of AZD1222 (ChAdOx1 nCoV-19) in healthy adults. For TCRbeta chain sequencing, PBMC samples from trial participants were taken at day 0 and at day 28 after the second dose. Trimming accounts for 6 bases at V and 6 bases at J, while the number of junction bases matched to no gene is 10. Reading the germline V gene gives CDR1 MNHEY and CDR2 SVGAGI. Counted from cysteine to phenylalanine, this CDR3 has 15 amino acids. Just the 45-base CDR3 DNA is kept, in frame starting at base 1.

This receptor was identified in an adult who received the AZD1222 COVID-19 vaccine. The chain employs TRBV6-5 and TRBJ1-2, and 10 junctional nucleotides match TRBD1. This specimen consisted of peripheral blood, obtained 28 days after the second AZD1222 dose. The CDR3 region has the sequence CASSPGTGEENGYTF. The nucleotides read TGTGCCAGCAGCCCCGGGACAGGGGAGGAGAATGGCTACACCTTC.